This passage covers 14 T cell receptor beta chains from one sample sequenced in a study of PD-1 blockade in classical Hodgkin lymphoma. TCRdb's copy holds only in-frame clones and misses some; the assay was immunoSEQ multiplex PCR. Of fewer than 30,000 clones in the sample, approximately 78% were seen once. All patients relapsed after autologous stem cell transplantation, and brentuximab vedotin exposure varied. The specimen was peripheral blood mononuclear cells (PBMCs), collected before the second cycle of nivolumab. The origin of the receptors is a human donor with classical Hodgkin lymphoma.

V and J are TRBV7-2 and TRBJ1-5, with D uncertain. Trimming pared 2 bases from V and 10 bases from J, leaving 12 bases between. Germline V CDR1 and CDR2: SGHTA, FQGNSA. The CDR3 runs 13 residues. CDR3 protein: CASSLTGPGPQHF. The CDR3 DNA sequence: TGTGCCAGCAGCTTAACCGGGCCCGGACCCCAGCATTTT.

This chain links TRBV2 with TRBJ1-4; TRBD1 might be the D (5 bases). The CDR3 loop spans 15 amino acids. V shed 8 bases and J shed 5 bases, with 18 bases lying between them. Germline values: CDR1 SNHLY, CDR2 FYNNEI. CDR3 residues: CASHIYMGLNEKLFF. CDR3 nucleotide sequence: TGTGCCAGCCATATCTATATGGGACTCAATGAAAAACTGTTTTTT.

The chain employs TRBV28 and TRBJ1-1; D is uncertain. Trimming removed 6 bases from V and 8 bases from J, with 13 bases in between. Germline CDR1 MDHEN, CDR2 SYDVKM. The CDR3 extends over 12 amino acids. For the CDR3, the DNA is TGTGCCAGCAGCCAAGTTGGGTTCGAAGCTTTCTTT. Protein: CASSQVGFEAFF. The full variable domain, rest sourced from reference TRBV28 and TRBJ1-1, is DVKVTQSSRYLVKRTGEKVFLECVQDMDHENMFWYRQDPGLGLRLIYFSYDVKMKEKGDIPEGYSVSREKKERFSLILESASTNQTSMYLCASSQVGFEAFFGQGTRLTVV.

The chain joins TRBV29-1 to TRBJ1-1, with D unresolved. The CDR3 is made up of 13 amino acids. Trimming cost V 7 bases and J 0 bases, with 12 bases left between them. Germline lookup yields CDR1 SQVTM and CDR2 ANQGSEA. The chain's CDR3 is CSGRTELNTEAFF. CDR3 DNA sequence: TGCAGCGGCCGGACTGAGCTGAACACTGAAGCTTTCTTT. The full variable domain, with the rest looked up from reference TRBV29-1 and TRBJ1-1, is SAVISQKPSRDICQRGTSLTIQCQVDSQVTMMFWYRQQPGQSLTLIATANQGSEATYESGFVIDKFPISRPNLTFSTLTVSNMSPEDSSIYLCSGRTELNTEAFFGQGTRLTVV.

The chain has TRBV27 and TRBJ1-6; D call uncertain. V was cut by 5 bases and J by 8 bases, with 13 bases left in between. The CDR3 totals 14 residues. Germline V gene lookup returns CDR1 MNHEY and CDR2 SMNVEV (reference sequence). The CDR3 sequence: CASSVDKYYSPLHF. CDR3 coding DNA: TGTGCCAGCAGTGTCGACAAATATTATTCACCCCTCCACTTT.

The chain joins TRBV4-3 to TRBJ2-5; TRBD2 matches at 7 bases. This CDR3 has 18 residues. Germline loops: CDR1 LGHNA, CDR2 YSLEER. Germline trimming cut 0 bases from V and 5 bases from J; bases unmatched to any gene: 15. The CDR3 nucleotides are TGCGCCAGCAGCCAAGATCTTGGCGGGGGATTACTAGGGGAGACCCAGTACTTC. The encoded protein is CASSQDLGGGLLGETQYF.

The chain is built from TRBV7-2 and TRBJ2-7; 8 bases fit TRBD1. CDR1 is SGHTA and CDR2 is FQGNSA in the germline V gene. The CDR3 contains 13 residues. J lost 6 bases, V lost 8 bases, and 9 bases had no gene match. CDR3 sequence: CASGRTGRSEQYF. The CDR3 nucleotides are TGTGCCAGCGGCAGGACAGGGCGCAGCGAGCAGTACTTC.

V is TRBV11-1 and J is TRBJ1-1; the D is unclear. The germline gives CDR1 SGHAT, CDR2 FQDESV (reference sequence). V shed 2 bases and J shed 0 bases, with 4 bases lying between them. The CDR3 is 13 residues long. This CDR3 reads CASSLLLNTEAFF. The CDR3 DNA reads as TGTGCCAGCAGCTTATTACTGAACACTGAAGCTTTCTTT.

The genes are TRBV5-6 and TRBJ2-7; 9 positions match TRBD1. The germline V gene encodes CDR1 SGHDT and CDR2 YYEEEE. The trim removed 2 bases at V and 5 bases at J, leaving 5 bases unmatched. The CDR3 runs to 14 residues. CDR3 DNA sequence: TGTGCCAGCAGCTTAGGGGACAGGGTCCACGAGCAGTACTTC. It is translated as CASSLGDRVHEQYF.

The chain links TRBV15 to TRBJ2-5; TRBD1 matches at 8 bases. This CDR3 contains 14 residues. V shed 4 bases, J shed 5 bases, and the junction held 6 bases outside the gene matches. CDR1 and CDR2 from the germline V gene are LNHNV and YYDKDF (reference sequence). CDR3 DNA: TGTGCCACCAGCACTCTTCAGGGGGCCGAGACCCAGTACTTC. This gives the protein CATSTLQGAETQYF.

Written as DNA, the CDR3 is TGTGCCAGCAGTTACGGTAGCGGGGTCTTTAATGAGCAGTTCTTC. Translated, it gives CASSYGSGVFNEQFF. This chain connects TRBV6-5 to TRBJ2-1, with 8 bases fitting TRBD2. The CDR3 is 15 residues long. The ends lost 2 bases at V and 7 bases at J; junction bases unmatched: 7. Germline-derived CDR1 and CDR2 are MNHEY and SVGAGI.

V is TRBV25-1 and J is TRBJ2-1; D remains ambiguous. The germline V gene encodes CDR1 MGHDK and CDR2 SYGVNS. V lost 6 bases and J lost 8, with 8 bases in between. CDR3 length: 11 residues. In DNA form, the CDR3 reads TGTGCCAGCAGCCCTCTAGATGAGCAGTTCTTC. It specifies CASSPLDEQFF.

The V call is TRBV5-1, the J call TRBJ2-2, with TRBD1 as a possible D gene (6 bases). The CDR3 consists of 17 residues. V lost 4 bases, J lost 0 bases, and 16 bases lay in between. Germline assignment: CDR1 SGHRS and CDR2 YFSETQ. The CDR3 protein is CASSPRTAVANTGELFF. CDR3 bases: TGCGCCAGCAGCCCAAGGACAGCTGTTGCGAACACCGGGGAGCTGTTTTTT.

The chain has TRBV5-1 and TRBJ1-6; D remains ambiguous. This CDR3 region has 14 residues. Germline loops: CDR1 SGHRS, CDR2 YFSETQ. Trimming removed 0 bases from V and 9 bases from J, with 10 bases in between. CDR3 amino acids: CASSLEASGSPLHF. For the CDR3, the DNA is TGCGCCAGCAGCTTGGAGGCTTCGGGTTCACCCCTCCACTTT.